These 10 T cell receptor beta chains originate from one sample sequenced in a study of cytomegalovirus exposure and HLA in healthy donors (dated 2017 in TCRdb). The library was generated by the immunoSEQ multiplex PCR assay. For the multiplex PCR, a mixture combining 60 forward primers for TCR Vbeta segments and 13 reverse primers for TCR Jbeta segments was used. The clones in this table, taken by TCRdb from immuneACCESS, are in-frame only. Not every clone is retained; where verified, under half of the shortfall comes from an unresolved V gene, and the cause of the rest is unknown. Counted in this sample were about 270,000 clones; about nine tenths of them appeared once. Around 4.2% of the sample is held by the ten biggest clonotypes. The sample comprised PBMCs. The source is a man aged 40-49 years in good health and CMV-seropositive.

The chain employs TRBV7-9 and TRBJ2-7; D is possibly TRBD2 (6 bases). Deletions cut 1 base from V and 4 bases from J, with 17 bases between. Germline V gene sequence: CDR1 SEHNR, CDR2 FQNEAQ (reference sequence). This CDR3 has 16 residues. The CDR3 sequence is CASSLGRAGSRYEQYF. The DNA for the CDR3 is TGTGCCAGCAGCTTAGGGAGGGCTGGTTCCCGATACGAGCAGTACTTC. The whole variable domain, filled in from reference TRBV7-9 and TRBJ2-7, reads DTGVSQNPRHKITKRGQNVTFRCDPISEHNRLYWYRQTLGQGPEFLTYFQNEAQLEKSRLLSDRFSAERPKGSFSTLEIQRTEQGDSAMYLCASSLGRAGSRYEQYFGPGTRLTVT.

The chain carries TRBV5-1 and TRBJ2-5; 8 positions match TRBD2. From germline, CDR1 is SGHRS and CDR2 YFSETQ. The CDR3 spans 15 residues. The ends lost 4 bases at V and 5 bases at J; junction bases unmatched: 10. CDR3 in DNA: TGCGCCAGCAGCCCGGGACTAGGGAACTGGGAGACCCAGTACTTC. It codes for CASSPGLGNWETQYF. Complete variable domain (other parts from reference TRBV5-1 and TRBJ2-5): KAGVTQTPRYLIKTRGQQVTLSCSPISGHRSVSWYQQTPGQGLQFLFEYFSETQRNKGNFPGRFSGRQFSNSRSEMNVSTLELGDSALYLCASSPGLGNWETQYFGPGTRLLVL.

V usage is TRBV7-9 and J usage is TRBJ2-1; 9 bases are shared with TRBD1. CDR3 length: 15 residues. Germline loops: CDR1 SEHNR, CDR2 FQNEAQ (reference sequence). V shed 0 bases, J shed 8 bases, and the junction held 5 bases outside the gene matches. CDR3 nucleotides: TGTGCCAGCAGCTTAGCGGACAGGGGAGGGGATGAGCAGTTCTTC. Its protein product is CASSLADRGGDEQFF.

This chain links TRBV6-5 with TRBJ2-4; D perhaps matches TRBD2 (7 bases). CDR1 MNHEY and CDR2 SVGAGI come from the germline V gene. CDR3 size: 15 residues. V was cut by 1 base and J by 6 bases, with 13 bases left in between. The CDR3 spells CASSYFGGLPNIQYF. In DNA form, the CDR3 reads TGTGCCAGCAGTTACTTCGGGGGGCTGCCAAACATTCAGTACTTC.

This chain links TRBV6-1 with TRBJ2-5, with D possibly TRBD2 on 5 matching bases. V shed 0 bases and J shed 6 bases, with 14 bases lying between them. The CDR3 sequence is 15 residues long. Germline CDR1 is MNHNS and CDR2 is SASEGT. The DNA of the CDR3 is TGTGCCAGCAGTGAAGCGCTTGAGGGTTTAAAGACCCAGTACTTC. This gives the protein CASSEALEGLKTQYF.

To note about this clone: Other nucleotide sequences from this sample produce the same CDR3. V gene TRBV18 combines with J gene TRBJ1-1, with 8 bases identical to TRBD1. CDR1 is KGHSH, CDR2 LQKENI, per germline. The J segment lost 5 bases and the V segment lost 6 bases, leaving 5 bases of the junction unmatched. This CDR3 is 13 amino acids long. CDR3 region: CASSLDRGTEAFF. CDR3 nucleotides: TGTGCCAGCTCCCTCGACAGGGGAACTGAAGCTTTCTTT.

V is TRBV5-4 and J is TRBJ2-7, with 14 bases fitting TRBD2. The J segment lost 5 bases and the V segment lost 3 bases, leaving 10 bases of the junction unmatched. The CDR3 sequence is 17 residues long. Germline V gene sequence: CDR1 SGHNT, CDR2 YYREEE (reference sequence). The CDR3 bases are TGTGCCAGCAGCTCTGAGGGGACTAGCGGGAGACGTGACGAGCAGTACTTC. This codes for CASSSEGTSGRRDEQYF.

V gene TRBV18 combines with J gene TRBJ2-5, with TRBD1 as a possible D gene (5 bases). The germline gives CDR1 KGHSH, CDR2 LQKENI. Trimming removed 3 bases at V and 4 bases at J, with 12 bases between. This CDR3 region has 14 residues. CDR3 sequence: CASSPATRAETQYF. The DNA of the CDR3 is TGTGCCAGCTCACCGGCCACCAGGGCAGAGACCCAGTACTTC.

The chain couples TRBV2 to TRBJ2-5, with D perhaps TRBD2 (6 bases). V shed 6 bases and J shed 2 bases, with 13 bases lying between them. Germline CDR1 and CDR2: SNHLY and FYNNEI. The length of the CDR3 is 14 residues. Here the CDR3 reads CASSPGTEQETQYF. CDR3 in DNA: TGTGCCAGCAGCCCCGGGACTGAACAAGAGACCCAGTACTTC.

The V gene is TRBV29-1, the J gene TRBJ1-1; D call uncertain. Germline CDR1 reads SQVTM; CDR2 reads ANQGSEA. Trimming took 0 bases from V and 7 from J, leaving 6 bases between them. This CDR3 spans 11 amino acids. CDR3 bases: TGCAGCGTTGAAGAGGCTGGTGAAGCTTTCTTT. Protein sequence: CSVEEAGEAFF.